The 2 T cell receptor beta chains given below trace back to one sample, sequenced in a study of post-analysis software for immune sequencing data. Findings of the study overall: In patients, TRBV5-6, TRBV5-1 and TRBV20-1 belonged to 4 or 5 TRBV segments found more frequently than in controls.

Unique-molecular-identifier-tagged TCR beta cDNA libraries were used. In TCRdb, the PCR reads were re-called with MiXCR into one record per CDR3 protein. This table holds 350,000 to 500,000 distinct CDR3 sequences, approximately 39% found once. The antigens of these receptors remain unknown. Sequencing was done on a sample of blood. The receptors here all came from a girl aged 2 to 9 with multiple sclerosis.

This clonotype was detected only a few times. The J gene is TRBJ2-5, the V gene TRBV20-1; the match to TRBD2 covers 11 bases. The trim removed 5 bases at V and 1 base at J, leaving 9 bases unmatched. This CDR3 contains 16 residues. Germline V gene data show CDR1 as DFQATT and CDR2 as SNEGSKA (reference sequence). CDR3 protein: CSAPPFGTSGQETQYF. The CDR3 DNA is TGCAGTGCTCCTCCCTTCGGGACTAGCGGCCAAGAGACCCAGTACTTC.

The V and J genes are TRBV20-1 and TRBJ2-1; 10 nucleotides match TRBD1. V shed 2 bases, J shed 8 bases, and the junction held 6 bases outside the gene matches. This CDR3 spans 14 amino acids. Germline V gives CDR1 DFQATT, CDR2 SNEGSKA (reference sequence). CDR3: CSARLDRGGYEQFF. The CDR3 bases are TGCAGTGCTAGATTGGACAGGGGGGGTTATGAGCAGTTCTTC.